The text below deals with one T cell receptor beta chain. The CDR3 is 14 amino acids. Trimming pared 6 bases from V and 2 bases from J, leaving 11 bases between. The germline V gene has CDR1 LNHDA and CDR2 SQIVND (reference sequence). The source of the sample is a study of blood T cell repertoires in COVID-19. Whole-study context: T cells, B-cell-depleted T cells, or PBMCs provided the cDNA or gDNA that served as material.

Libraries were prepared by immunoSEQ multiplex PCR; TCRdb keeps only in-frame clonotypes and omits some of them. This sample has about 400,000 clones; roughly 90% occur once, and the top ten carry around 1.3%. The origin of this receptor is a man aged 35-49 years with acute or convalescent COVID-19. Material: peripheral blood. The genes are TRBV19 and TRBJ1-5; D perhaps matches TRBD1 (6 bases). This chain's CDR3 is CASRTQGRNQPQHF. CDR3 nucleotide sequence: TGTGCCAGTAGAACCCAGGGGCGCAATCAGCCCCAGCATTTT.